A selection of T cell receptor beta chains follows, all from one sample in a study of OX40 agonist ivuxolimab in advanced cancers. TCRdb's copy holds only in-frame clones and misses some; the assay was immunoSEQ multiplex PCR. The sample has some 150,000 clones, approximately 94% seen once. This material consisted of CD4+ or CD8+ T cells sorted from blood, taken in a trial of the OX40 agonist ivuxolimab. The receptors derive from an adult with an advanced solid tumor such as melanoma, head and neck, liver or kidney cancer. CDR3s include the opening cysteine and the closing phenylalanine or tryptophan. D genes are given only for firm matches. The size of a clone is reported for some rows only, either as once, few or many, or as a class for expanded clones.

cdr3_nt cdr3_aa clone_size j_call v_call d_call
TGTGCCAGCTCACCACTAGCGGCCTACAATGAGCAGTTCTTC CASSPLAAYNEQFF - TRBJ2-1 TRBV18 -
TGTGCCATCATTCGAACAGGGGACTTCAATCAGCCCCAGCATTTT CAIIRTGDFNQPQHF once TRBJ1-5 TRBV10-3 TRBD1
TGTGCCAGCGCGAGCGGGGGCTCTGGAAACACCATATATTTT CASASGGSGNTIYF - TRBJ1-3 TRBV6-5 -
TGTGCCAGTAGTTTGGACAGGAGTTTCAATCAGCCCCAGCATTTT CASSLDRSFNQPQHF - TRBJ1-5 TRBV19 TRBD1
TGCAGCGTTGCTGGGGTAGGGTCGAGGGAGCAGTACTTC CSVAGVGSREQYF - TRBJ2-7 TRBV29-1 -
TGTGCCAGTAAGTGGGCCAGCGGGACAGGCCCCCTTCGATATGGCTACACCTTC CASKWASGTGPLRYGYTF - TRBJ1-2 TRBV19 TRBD1
TGTGCCTGGAACCCCGGGAGGGGTTGGAAAGAGCAGTACTTC CAWNPGRGWKEQYF - TRBJ2-7 TRBV30 TRBD2
TGCGCCAGCAGCTTACAGGGGGCCGGCACTGAAGCTTTCTTT CASSLQGAGTEAFF once TRBJ1-1 TRBV4-1 TRBD1
TGTGCCAGCAGTATGGACAGGGCCAACAATTCACCCCTCCACTTT CASSMDRANNSPLHF - TRBJ1-6 TRBV6-5 TRBD1
TGTGCCAGCAGTGAATTCTACAGCGTCTGGACAGGGAACTATGGCTACACCTTC CASSEFYSVWTGNYGYTF - TRBJ1-2 TRBV6-1 TRBD1
TGTGCCAGTAGTATAGTCGGGGGCAGGCAAAGCTCTGGGGCCAACGTCCTGACTTTC CASSIVGGRQSSGANVLTF - TRBJ2-6 TRBV19 -
TGTGCCAGCGGGCAGGGGTGGGGCACTGAAGCTTTCTTT CASGQGWGTEAFF - TRBJ1-1 TRBV6-5 -
TGTGCCAGCAGCTCTCAAGAGACCCAGTACTTC CASSSQETQYF - TRBJ2-5 TRBV7-2 -
TGTGCCAGCACTAGGACACTAGATACGCAGTATTTT CASTRTLDTQYF - TRBJ2-3 TRBV5-6 -
TGTGCCAGTAGTATTTCGGGACAGGGCTTCCACGAGCAGTACTTC CASSISGQGFHEQYF - TRBJ2-7 TRBV19 TRBD1
TGTGCCAGTTTAGACAGGTTACCTCCTTCTGGGGGCTACACCTTC CASLDRLPPSGGYTF - TRBJ1-2 TRBV19 -
TGTGCCAGCAGCGTCGAACCAGAACCCTATGGCTACACCTTC CASSVEPEPYGYTF - TRBJ1-2 TRBV9 -
TGTGCCAGCAGCACCGGGCCCGCTGGGCGCAATGAGCAGTTCTTC CASSTGPAGRNEQFF - TRBJ2-1 TRBV7-3 -
TGTGCCAGCAGCCTGGTTCTAGCGGGAGGGAAGAAAGAGACCCAGTACTTC CASSLVLAGGKKETQYF - TRBJ2-5 TRBV5-4 TRBD2
TGCGCCAGCAGCCAAGTTGTACGTAAGGGACAGGTTTCCTACGAGCAGTACTTC CASSQVVRKGQVSYEQYF - TRBJ2-7 TRBV4-3 TRBD1
TGTGCCAGCAGCTGGACAGGGAAGGGGGACAATGAGCAGTTCTTC CASSWTGKGDNEQFF few TRBJ2-1 TRBV7-9 TRBD1
TGTGCCAGCAGCTTGTTGCCGGCCCGCTCTGGGGCCAACGTCCTGACTTTC CASSLLPARSGANVLTF once TRBJ2-6 TRBV5-6 -
TGCGCCAGCAGCTTGGGGCTTTTGGGGGAGACCCAGTACTTC CASSLGLLGETQYF - TRBJ2-5 TRBV5-1 -
TGCGCCAGCAGCCCGGGGAGGGCGAACACTGAAGCTTTCTTT CASSPGRANTEAFF - TRBJ1-1 TRBV5-1 -
TGTGCCAGCAGGAGACAGCGCACAGATACGCAGTATTTT CASRRQRTDTQYF - TRBJ2-3 TRBV6-1 -
TGTGCCAGCAGTGAACGGGGGGGGGTCAATCAGCCCCAGCATTTT CASSERGGVNQPQHF - TRBJ1-5 TRBV2 -
TGCGCCAGCAGCGGGGGGGTCTCTGGAAACACCATATATTTT CASSGGVSGNTIYF once TRBJ1-3 TRBV5-1 -
TGTGCCAGCAGTAGGGGACTAGCGGGTACCTACGAGCAGTACTTC CASSRGLAGTYEQYF - TRBJ2-7 TRBV6-5 TRBD2
TGTGCCAGCAGCCGACGCTATGCCCCCTACGAGCAGTACTTC CASSRRYAPYEQYF - TRBJ2-7 TRBV5-5 -
TGTGCCGGACGGGACAGGGAGTACACTGAAGCTTTCTTT CAGRDREYTEAFF - TRBJ1-1 TRBV2 TRBD1
TGTGCCAGCAGCTTGGGGCCCGGGGCTGAGGGCTATGGCTACACCTTC CASSLGPGAEGYGYTF - TRBJ1-2 TRBV5-6 -
TGCGCCAGCAGCCAAGTACCGGCAGCGATGAACACTGAAGCTTTCTTT CASSQVPAAMNTEAFF once TRBJ1-1 TRBV4-3 -
TGTGCCAGCAGCTCCAAGGGACAGGGGGTCTACGAGCAGTACTTC CASSSKGQGVYEQYF - TRBJ2-7 TRBV5-5 TRBD1
TGTGCCAGCAGCCTATGGACAGGTGGCACAGATACGCAGTATTTT CASSLWTGGTDTQYF few TRBJ2-3 TRBV7-2 TRBD1
TGTGCCAGCAGCCCGGACAGAGTCTCTGGAAACACCATATATTTT CASSPDRVSGNTIYF - TRBJ1-3 TRBV7-2 -
TGTGCCAGCAGCCCTTACAACTCCTACGAGCAGTACTTC CASSPYNSYEQYF once TRBJ2-7 TRBV7-2 -
TGTGCCAGCAGTTTGCCACAGGGGGCGGGTGAGCAGTACTTC CASSLPQGAGEQYF - TRBJ2-7 TRBV28 TRBD1
TGTGCCAGCAGCTCCCACAGGGTGGCGGAGACCCAGTACTTC CASSSHRVAETQYF - TRBJ2-5 TRBV11-2 -
TGTGCCAGCCGGGACAGGGAGGGCGAGCAGTACTTC CASRDREGEQYF - TRBJ2-7 TRBV6-6 TRBD1
TGTGCCAGCAGCTTATCGGAGGACCTGGAGCTGTTTTTT CASSLSEDLELFF - TRBJ2-2 TRBV11-3 -
TGTGCCAGCAGAAGAGGACAGGGGGCGCGAGAGACCCAGTACTTC CASRRGQGARETQYF - TRBJ2-5 TRBV6-5 TRBD1
TGTGCCAGCAGCTGGGAGGTAGCGGGCACCGGGGAGCTGTTTTTT CASSWEVAGTGELFF - TRBJ2-2 TRBV7-6 TRBD2
TGTGCCAGCTCAAACACAGGGGGAAATCAGCCCCAGCATTTT CASSNTGGNQPQHF - TRBJ1-5 TRBV18 TRBD1
TGTGCCAGCCGCCAGGTTTTGGCGACTAATGAAAAACTGTTTTTT CASRQVLATNEKLFF - TRBJ1-4 TRBV2 -
TGTGCCATCAGTGAACGAATGGGGGTCACCGGGGAGCTGTTTTTT CAISERMGVTGELFF - TRBJ2-2 TRBV10-3 -
TGTGCCAGCAGCCCCGAGAGCGCGTACGAGCAGTACTTC CASSPESAYEQYF - TRBJ2-7 TRBV7-6 -
TGTGCCAGCAGTTCCCAGACAGGTCGCAGTGGCTACACCTTC CASSSQTGRSGYTF - TRBJ1-2 TRBV27 -
TGTGCCATCAGTGTCTTTGGCGGGGGGGCGGGTGAGCAGTTCTTC CAISVFGGGAGEQFF once TRBJ2-1 TRBV10-3 TRBD2
TGCGCCAGCAGTGATCGGTCCTCCTATGGCTACACCTTC CASSDRSSYGYTF - TRBJ1-2 TRBV10-2 -
TGCGCCAGCAGCCAAGATAGAGGGGAACCCTCCTTTGAAAAACTGTTTTTT CASSQDRGEPSFEKLFF - TRBJ1-4 TRBV4-1 -
TGTGCCAGCAAGGATGGGGGGGCGCGGTCCGGGGAGCTGTTTTTT CASKDGGARSGELFF - TRBJ2-2 TRBV6-5 -
TGCGCCAGCAGTGAGTCTCTTCGGCAGCCCCAGCATTTT CASSESLRQPQHF - TRBJ1-5 TRBV10-2 -
TGTGCCAGCACTAGCGGGGGGGCAGGCGAGACCCAGTACTTC CASTSGGAGETQYF - TRBJ2-5 TRBV6-1 TRBD2
TGCAGTGCTTCTAACACAGATACGCAGTATTTT CSASNTDTQYF once TRBJ2-3 TRBV20-1 -
TGTGCCAGCAGCGAACAGGGGGCGAGAGGTGAGCAGTACTTC CASSEQGARGEQYF - TRBJ2-7 TRBV9 TRBD1
TGTGCCAGCAGACATGGACGGTATAATTCACCCCTCCACTTT CASRHGRYNSPLHF - TRBJ1-6 TRBV6-5 -
TGTGCCAGCAGGCCTCAGGGGGGAGCCAACACTGAAGCTTTCTTT CASRPQGGANTEAFF few TRBJ1-1 TRBV28 TRBD1
TGTGCCAGCAGCTTAGCTCGGGGGGGCGAGCAGTACTTC CASSLARGGEQYF - TRBJ2-7 TRBV7-6 TRBD2
TGCGCCAGCAGCCAAGAGGAGGGGAACACTGAAGCTTTCTTT CASSQEEGNTEAFF - TRBJ1-1 TRBV4-1 -
TGTGCCACCAGCAGCTCCGGAGACACTGAAGCTTTCTTT CATSSSGDTEAFF once TRBJ1-1 TRBV15 -